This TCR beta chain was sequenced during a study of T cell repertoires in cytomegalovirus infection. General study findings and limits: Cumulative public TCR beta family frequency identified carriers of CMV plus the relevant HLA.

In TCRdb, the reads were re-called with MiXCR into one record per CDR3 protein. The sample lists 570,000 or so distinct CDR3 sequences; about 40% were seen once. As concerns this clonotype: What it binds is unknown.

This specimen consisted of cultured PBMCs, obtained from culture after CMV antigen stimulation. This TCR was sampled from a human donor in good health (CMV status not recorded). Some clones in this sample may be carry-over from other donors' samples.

CDR3 in DNA: TGCGCCAGCAGCCAAGTAGTGAGGACACACAATCAGCCCCAGCATTTT. Its protein is CASSQVVRTHNQPQHF. The chain joins TRBV4-1 to TRBJ1-5; maybe TRBD1 (5 bases). In germline, CDR1 is MGHRA, CDR2 YSYEKL. Trimming pared 1 base from V and 3 bases from J, leaving 13 bases between. CDR3 length: 16 amino acids.